These T cell receptor beta chains were read from a single sample in a study of identical twins. TCRdb processed the 5' RACE reads anew with MiXCR; each CDR3 protein has one entry. The sample shows about 530,000 distinct CDR3 sequences, about 15% of them seen only once. The sample also formed part of further work on yellow fever vaccine responses in identical twins.

Sequencing was carried out using CD4+ T cells sorted from blood. These receptor sequences come from a woman aged 18-30 years in good health. Both conserved end residues are part of each CDR3. D genes are given only for firm matches. Expanded clones are given a class, and other clones once, few, many or no size at all.

V gene: TRBV5-1; D gene: TRBD1; J gene: TRBJ2-1; CDR3 length: 15; clone size: many; CDR3 protein: CASSGGQGEYNEQFF; CDR3 DNA: TGCGCCAGCAGCGGAGGACAGGGCGAATACAATGAGCAGTTCTTC
V gene: TRBV20-1; D gene: -; J gene: TRBJ2-1; CDR3 length: 14; clone size: -; CDR3 protein: CSAREWGPYNEQFF; CDR3 DNA: TGCAGTGCTAGAGAGTGGGGACCTTACAATGAGCAGTTCTTC
V gene: TRBV6-1; D gene: TRBD1; J gene: TRBJ2-5; CDR3 length: 16; clone size: -; CDR3 protein: CASSEEGTGVQETQYF; CDR3 DNA: TGTGCCAGCAGTGAAGAAGGGACAGGGGTGCAAGAGACCCAGTACTTC
V gene: TRBV10-3; D gene: -; J gene: TRBJ2-1; CDR3 length: 14; clone size: -; CDR3 protein: CAISESAKSNEQFF; CDR3 DNA: TGTGCCATCAGTGAGTCGGCTAAATCCAATGAGCAGTTCTTC
V gene: TRBV5-1; D gene: TRBD2; J gene: TRBJ2-7; CDR3 length: 19; clone size: few; CDR3 protein: CASSPGLAGGPRGDYEQYF; CDR3 DNA: TGCGCCAGCAGCCCGGGACTAGCGGGAGGGCCGAGAGGGGACTACGAGCAGTACTTC
V gene: TRBV4-2; D gene: -; J gene: TRBJ2-3; CDR3 length: 14; clone size: -; CDR3 protein: CASSPGEFSDTQYF; CDR3 DNA: TGTGCCAGCAGCCCGGGGGAATTCAGCGATACGCAGTATTTT
V gene: TRBV7-9; D gene: TRBD2; J gene: TRBJ2-1; CDR3 length: 17; clone size: -; CDR3 protein: CASSPRLAELEGHEQFF; CDR3 DNA: TGTGCCAGCAGCCCAAGACTAGCTGAACTTGAAGGCCATGAGCAGTTCTTC
V gene: TRBV15; D gene: TRBD1; J gene: TRBJ2-4; CDR3 length: 15; clone size: few; CDR3 protein: CATSRATGGDGIQYF; CDR3 DNA: TGTGCCACCAGCAGAGCTACAGGGGGCGACGGCATTCAGTACTTC
V gene: TRBV6-1; D gene: TRBD2; J gene: TRBJ2-5; CDR3 length: 14; clone size: -; CDR3 protein: CASSHAGGQETQYF; CDR3 DNA: TGTGCCAGCAGCCACGCGGGGGGACAAGAGACCCAGTACTTC
V gene: TRBV5-1; D gene: TRBD1; J gene: TRBJ1-2; CDR3 length: 14; clone size: few; CDR3 protein: CASRSTGANYGYTF; CDR3 DNA: TGCGCCAGCAGATCTACAGGGGCCAACTATGGCTACACCTTC
V gene: TRBV5-6; D gene: -; J gene: TRBJ2-2; CDR3 length: 17; clone size: few; CDR3 protein: CASSLLRDSVNTGELFF; CDR3 DNA: TGTGCCAGCAGCCTGCTAAGGGATAGTGTGAACACCGGGGAGCTGTTTTTT
V gene: TRBV12-3/TRBV12-4; D gene: -; J gene: TRBJ2-5; CDR3 length: 14; clone size: many; CDR3 protein: CASSLTERGETQYF; CDR3 DNA: TGTGCCAGCAGTCTAACTGAGCGAGGAGAGACCCAGTACTTC
V gene: TRBV24-1; D gene: -; J gene: TRBJ1-2; CDR3 length: 13; clone size: few; CDR3 protein: CATSDQGTYGYTF; CDR3 DNA: TGTGCCACCAGTGATCAAGGGACCTATGGCTACACCTTC
V gene: TRBV24-1; D gene: -; J gene: TRBJ2-3; CDR3 length: 21; clone size: -; CDR3 protein: CATSDLLVYSDYGGGTDTQYF; CDR3 DNA: TGTGCCACCAGTGATTTATTAGTATATTCGGACTACGGGGGCGGCACAGATACGCAGTATTTT
V gene: TRBV20-1; D gene: TRBD2; J gene: TRBJ2-3; CDR3 length: 17; clone size: -; CDR3 protein: CSALKASGRRSTDTQYF; CDR3 DNA: TGCAGTGCACTTAAGGCTAGCGGGAGGCGGAGCACAGATACGCAGTATTTT
V gene: TRBV20-1; D gene: TRBD1; J gene: TRBJ2-1; CDR3 length: 14; clone size: -; CDR3 protein: CSARASDRGIEQFF; CDR3 DNA: TGCAGTGCTAGAGCCTCAGACAGGGGAATTGAGCAGTTCTTC
V gene: TRBV29-1; D gene: -; J gene: TRBJ1-4; CDR3 length: 13; clone size: few; CDR3 protein: CSVEAGSDEKLFF; CDR3 DNA: TGCAGCGTTGAAGCCGGTTCGGATGAAAAACTGTTTTTT
V gene: TRBV12-3/TRBV12-4; D gene: TRBD2; J gene: TRBJ2-3; CDR3 length: 16; clone size: few; CDR3 protein: CASSWTSGGATDTQYF; CDR3 DNA: TGTGCCAGCAGTTGGACTAGCGGGGGGGCAACAGATACGCAGTATTTT
V gene: TRBV7-3; D gene: -; J gene: TRBJ2-7; CDR3 length: 13; clone size: few; CDR3 protein: CASSLQGGSEQYF; CDR3 DNA: TGTGCCAGCAGCCTACAGGGTGGCTCGGAGCAGTACTTC
V gene: TRBV3-1; D gene: -; J gene: TRBJ1-2; CDR3 length: 16; clone size: many; CDR3 protein: CASSQDRDNLGGGYTF; CDR3 DNA: TGTGCCAGCAGCCAAGATAGGGACAACCTTGGAGGGGGCTACACCTTC
V gene: TRBV20-1; D gene: -; J gene: TRBJ2-3; CDR3 length: 15; clone size: -; CDR3 protein: CSARGALARTDTQYF; CDR3 DNA: TGCAGTGCTAGGGGGGCCCTAGCGCGCACAGATACGCAGTATTTT
V gene: TRBV18; D gene: TRBD1; J gene: TRBJ1-1; CDR3 length: 15; clone size: -; CDR3 protein: CASSPQGAGGTEAFF; CDR3 DNA: TGTGCCAGCTCACCACAGGGGGCCGGGGGCACTGAAGCTTTCTTT
V gene: TRBV12-3/TRBV12-4; D gene: -; J gene: TRBJ2-2; CDR3 length: 14; clone size: few; CDR3 protein: CASSLLGSTGELFF; CDR3 DNA: TGTGCCAGCAGTTTATTAGGGTCCACCGGGGAGCTGTTTTTT
V gene: TRBV5-5; D gene: TRBD1; J gene: TRBJ2-1; CDR3 length: 18; clone size: few; CDR3 protein: CASSLAWKPGQGYNEQFF; CDR3 DNA: TGTGCCAGCAGCTTGGCCTGGAAACCGGGACAGGGGTACAATGAGCAGTTCTTC
V gene: TRBV13; D gene: TRBD1; J gene: TRBJ2-1; CDR3 length: 15; clone size: -; CDR3 protein: CASSYTPGQGNEQFF; CDR3 DNA: TGTGCCAGCAGCTACACACCCGGACAGGGCAATGAGCAGTTCTTC
V gene: TRBV24-1; D gene: -; J gene: TRBJ2-1; CDR3 length: 14; clone size: -; CDR3 protein: CATKWRDPYNEQFF; CDR3 DNA: TGTGCCACCAAGTGGCGGGACCCCTACAATGAGCAGTTCTTC
V gene: TRBV5-1; D gene: -; J gene: TRBJ2-5; CDR3 length: 14; clone size: many; CDR3 protein: CASSPERGKETQYF; CDR3 DNA: TGCGCCAGCAGCCCGGAGCGCGGAAAAGAGACCCAGTACTTC
V gene: TRBV11-2; D gene: -; J gene: TRBJ2-3; CDR3 length: 14; clone size: -; CDR3 protein: CASSSSVGTDTQYF; CDR3 DNA: TGTGCCAGCAGCTCTAGCGTTGGCACAGATACGCAGTATTTT
V gene: TRBV3-1; D gene: -; J gene: TRBJ2-2; CDR3 length: 14; clone size: many; CDR3 protein: CASSQEGGGGELFF; CDR3 DNA: TGTGCCAGCAGCCAAGAAGGAGGGGGCGGGGAGCTGTTTTTT
V gene: TRBV12-3/TRBV12-4; D gene: TRBD2; J gene: TRBJ2-1; CDR3 length: 15; clone size: many; CDR3 protein: CASSPGLAGVNEQFF; CDR3 DNA: TGTGCCAGCAGCCCGGGACTAGCGGGAGTTAATGAGCAGTTCTTC
V gene: TRBV7-2; D gene: -; J gene: TRBJ2-2; CDR3 length: 13; clone size: -; CDR3 protein: CASSFWRAGELFF; CDR3 DNA: TGTGCCAGCAGCTTTTGGCGTGCCGGGGAGCTGTTTTTT
V gene: TRBV11-2; D gene: TRBD2; J gene: TRBJ2-2; CDR3 length: 18; clone size: few; CDR3 protein: CASSSHALAGGNTGELFF; CDR3 DNA: TGTGCCAGCAGCTCCCACGCCCTAGCGGGGGGGAACACCGGGGAGCTGTTTTTT
V gene: TRBV12-3/TRBV12-4; D gene: -; J gene: TRBJ1-2; CDR3 length: 16; clone size: few; CDR3 protein: CASSSSLRDRNHGYTF; CDR3 DNA: TGTGCCAGCAGCTCGAGCCTAAGAGACAGAAATCATGGCTACACCTTC
V gene: TRBV13; D gene: -; J gene: TRBJ2-1; CDR3 length: 16; clone size: -; CDR3 protein: CASSSPPGAPYNEQFF; CDR3 DNA: TGTGCCAGCAGCTCCCCCCCGGGGGCTCCCTACAATGAGCAGTTCTTC
V gene: TRBV6-1; D gene: -; J gene: TRBJ2-3; CDR3 length: 16; clone size: many; CDR3 protein: CASSEEVVGPTDTQYF; CDR3 DNA: TGTGCCAGCAGTGAAGAGGTAGTGGGCCCCACAGATACGCAGTATTTT
V gene: TRBV12-3/TRBV12-4; D gene: TRBD2; J gene: TRBJ2-1; CDR3 length: 14; clone size: few; CDR3 protein: CASGGSITYNEQFF; CDR3 DNA: TGTGCCAGCGGCGGGAGTATTACCTACAATGAGCAGTTCTTC
V gene: TRBV4-2; D gene: -; J gene: TRBJ2-1; CDR3 length: 17; clone size: -; CDR3 protein: CASSHLPGQSSYNEQFF; CDR3 DNA: TGTGCCAGCAGCCATCTGCCGGGACAAAGCTCCTACAATGAGCAGTTCTTC
V gene: TRBV20-1; D gene: TRBD2; J gene: TRBJ2-1; CDR3 length: 16; clone size: few; CDR3 protein: CSARVWRGTSIDEQFF; CDR3 DNA: TGCAGTGCTAGAGTATGGCGTGGGACTAGCATCGATGAGCAGTTCTTC
V gene: TRBV10-3; D gene: TRBD1; J gene: TRBJ2-7; CDR3 length: 13; clone size: few; CDR3 protein: CAKSRGTDSEQYF; CDR3 DNA: TGTGCCAAATCCAGGGGGACAGATTCGGAGCAGTACTTC
V gene: TRBV9; D gene: -; J gene: TRBJ2-1; CDR3 length: 13; clone size: few; CDR3 protein: CASSSASRREQFF; CDR3 DNA: TGTGCCAGCAGCTCGGCTAGCCGCCGCGAGCAGTTCTTC
V gene: TRBV12-3/TRBV12-4; D gene: TRBD2; J gene: TRBJ2-5; CDR3 length: 14; clone size: -; CDR3 protein: CASSRSASGETQYF; CDR3 DNA: TGTGCCAGCAGTCGGTCGGCTAGCGGGGAGACCCAGTACTTC
V gene: TRBV6-5; D gene: -; J gene: TRBJ2-7; CDR3 length: 15; clone size: few; CDR3 protein: CASSYSGRGIYEQYF; CDR3 DNA: TGTGCCAGCAGTTACTCCGGCAGGGGAATTTACGAGCAGTACTTC
V gene: TRBV6-4; D gene: TRBD2; J gene: TRBJ2-1; CDR3 length: 13; clone size: -; CDR3 protein: CASSATSGGEQFF; CDR3 DNA: TGTGCCAGCAGTGCAACTAGCGGGGGTGAGCAGTTCTTC
V gene: TRBV12-3/TRBV12-4; D gene: TRBD1; J gene: TRBJ2-7; CDR3 length: 15; clone size: -; CDR3 protein: CASSLGGTASHEQYF; CDR3 DNA: TGTGCCAGCAGTTTAGGTGGGACAGCTTCCCACGAGCAGTACTTC
V gene: TRBV12-3/TRBV12-4; D gene: TRBD2; J gene: TRBJ2-3; CDR3 length: 15; clone size: -; CDR3 protein: CASSSGLAGVFTQYF; CDR3 DNA: TGTGCCAGCAGTTCTGGACTAGCGGGAGTATTTACGCAGTATTTT
V gene: TRBV29-1; D gene: -; J gene: TRBJ1-2; CDR3 length: 10; clone size: few; CDR3 protein: CSVDPGGYTF; CDR3 DNA: TGCAGCGTTGATCCAGGAGGCTACACCTTC
V gene: TRBV12-3/TRBV12-4; D gene: TRBD1; J gene: TRBJ1-6; CDR3 length: 15; clone size: -; CDR3 protein: CAIQRRDRANSPLHF; CDR3 DNA: TGTGCCATTCAACGCCGGGACAGGGCTAATTCACCCCTCCACTTT
V gene: TRBV15; D gene: TRBD1; J gene: TRBJ1-2; CDR3 length: 18; clone size: few; CDR3 protein: CATSRDPNRQGSNYGYTF; CDR3 DNA: TGTGCCACCAGCAGAGATCCGAACCGACAGGGATCTAACTATGGCTACACCTTC
V gene: TRBV2; D gene: -; J gene: TRBJ2-3; CDR3 length: 14; clone size: -; CDR3 protein: CASSEEGGRDTQYF; CDR3 DNA: TGTGCCAGCAGTGAAGAGGGGGGCCGAGATACGCAGTATTTT
V gene: TRBV7-8; D gene: -; J gene: TRBJ2-2; CDR3 length: 15; clone size: -; CDR3 protein: CASSHEARFPGELFF; CDR3 DNA: TGTGCCAGCAGCCACGAGGCTAGGTTCCCCGGGGAGCTGTTTTTT
V gene: TRBV5-8; D gene: -; J gene: TRBJ2-1; CDR3 length: 13; clone size: few; CDR3 protein: CASSLGLVGEQFF; CDR3 DNA: TGTGCCAGCAGCTTGGGACTAGTCGGTGAGCAGTTCTTC
V gene: TRBV24-1; D gene: -; J gene: TRBJ2-7; CDR3 length: 13; clone size: few; CDR3 protein: CATSTGGLGEQYF; CDR3 DNA: TGTGCCACCTCTACTGGGGGATTGGGCGAGCAGTACTTC
V gene: TRBV27; D gene: -; J gene: TRBJ2-1; CDR3 length: 12; clone size: few; CDR3 protein: CASSSVPHEQFF; CDR3 DNA: TGTGCCAGCAGTTCCGTCCCCCATGAGCAGTTCTTC
V gene: TRBV3-1; D gene: -; J gene: TRBJ2-1; CDR3 length: 14; clone size: -; CDR3 protein: CASSHFQTYNEQFF; CDR3 DNA: TGTGCCAGCAGCCATTTTCAAACCTACAATGAGCAGTTCTTC
V gene: TRBV29-1; D gene: TRBD1; J gene: TRBJ2-1; CDR3 length: 20; clone size: -; CDR3 protein: CSVEDWSSLTGASLYNEQFF; CDR3 DNA: TGCAGCGTTGAAGATTGGTCCTCTTTAACAGGGGCGAGTTTATACAATGAGCAGTTCTTC